The T cell receptor (beta chain) described here comes from a study of T cell repertoires in cytomegalovirus infection. As for the study in general: CMV infection together with matching HLA type was indicated by public TCR beta signatures. Study-level findings and limits: Totalled public TCR beta family frequency picked out people who carried CMV plus the relevant HLA. There were HLA-C-restricted CMV-specific TCR beta clonotypes dominating the ex vivo response.

V was pared by 7 bases and J by 0 bases, with 12 bases between. This CDR3 has 14 residues. Germline lookup yields CDR1 SGHTA and CDR2 FQGNSA. Worth noting for this clonotype: What it binds is unknown.

From the reads, TCRdb called clonotypes with MiXCR, one entry per CDR3 protein. The sample consists of roughly 81,000 distinct CDR3 sequences, less than 4.5% of them appearing once. The sequence was obtained from a human donor in good health (CMV status not recorded). Some clones in this sample may be carry-over from other donors' samples. The rearrangement uses TRBV7-2 and TRBJ1-2, with D perhaps matching TRBD1 (5 bases). Sequences were obtained from PBMCs. In DNA, the CDR3 is TGTGCCAGCAACTCTTGGGGCACTAACTATGGCTACACCTTC. It yields the protein CASNSWGTNYGYTF.